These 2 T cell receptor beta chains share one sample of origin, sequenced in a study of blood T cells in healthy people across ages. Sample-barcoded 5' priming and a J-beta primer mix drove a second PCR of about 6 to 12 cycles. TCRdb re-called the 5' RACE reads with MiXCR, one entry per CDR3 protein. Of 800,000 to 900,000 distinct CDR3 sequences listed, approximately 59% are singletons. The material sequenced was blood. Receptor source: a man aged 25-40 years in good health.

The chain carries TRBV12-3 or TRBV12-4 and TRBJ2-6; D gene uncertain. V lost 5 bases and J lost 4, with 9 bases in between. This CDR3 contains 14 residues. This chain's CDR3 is CASSENSGANVLTF. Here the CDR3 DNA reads TGTGCCAGCAGTGAGAATTCGGGGGCCAACGTCCTGACTTTC.

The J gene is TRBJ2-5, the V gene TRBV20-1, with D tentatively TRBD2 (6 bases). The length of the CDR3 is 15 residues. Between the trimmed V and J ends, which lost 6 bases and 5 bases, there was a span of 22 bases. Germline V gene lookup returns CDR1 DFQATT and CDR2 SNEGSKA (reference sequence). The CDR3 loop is CSAAPTGVFRETQYF. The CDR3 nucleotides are TGCAGTGCGGCTCCGACGGGGGTTTTTAGGGAGACCCAGTACTTC.